The subject of this entry is one T cell receptor (beta chain). Germline V gene data show CDR1 as GTSNPN and CDR2 as SVGIG (reference sequence). The trim removed 1 base at V and 2 bases at J, leaving 4 bases unmatched. The CDR3 has 14 residues. The data were taken from a study of control samples from healthy donors and cancer patients. Assay: immunoSEQ multiplex PCR; the TCRdb copy retains only in-frame clones and omits some. The table records some 19,000 clones, roughly 84% of them present only once. Sample: PBMCs. The chain links TRBV30 to TRBJ1-2; 7 nucleotides agree with TRBD1. The source of this sequence is a man aged 55 to 70 with colorectal cancer. CDR3 region: CAWSGTGRNYGYTF. The CDR3 DNA reads TGTGCCTGGAGTGGGACAGGACGGAACTATGGCTACACCTTC.